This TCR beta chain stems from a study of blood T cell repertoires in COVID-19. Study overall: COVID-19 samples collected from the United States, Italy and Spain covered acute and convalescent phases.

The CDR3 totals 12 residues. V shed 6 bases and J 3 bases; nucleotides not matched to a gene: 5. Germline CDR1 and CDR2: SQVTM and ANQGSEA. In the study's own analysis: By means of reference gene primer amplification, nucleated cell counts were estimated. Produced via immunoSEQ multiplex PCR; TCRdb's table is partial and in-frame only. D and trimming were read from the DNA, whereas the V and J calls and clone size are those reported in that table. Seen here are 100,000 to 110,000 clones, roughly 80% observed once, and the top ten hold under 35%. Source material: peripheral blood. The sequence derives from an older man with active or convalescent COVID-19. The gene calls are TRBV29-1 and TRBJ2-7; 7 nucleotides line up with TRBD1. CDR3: CSVRQGVYEQYF. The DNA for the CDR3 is TGCAGCGTACGACAGGGAGTCTACGAGCAGTACTTC.